A single sample is the source of the 32 T cell receptor beta chains below, sequenced in a study of blood T cell repertoires in COVID-19. The assay was immunoSEQ multiplex PCR, and TCRdb's table has in-frame clones only and misses some. The profile shows about 250,000 clones, 65% to 90% of them singletons. Material: PBMCs or T cells enriched from blood (not recorded which). All receptors derive from a man aged 40-50 years who had recovered from COVID-19.

CDR3 amino acids: CASFDRAHSRSGNTIYF. CDR3 sequence (DNA): TGTGCCAGTTTCGACAGGGCACATTCGCGCTCTGGAAACACCATATATTTT. The chain joins TRBV19 to TRBJ1-3; 7 nucleotides line up with TRBD1. The germline V gene has CDR1 LNHDA and CDR2 SQIVND (reference sequence). Trimming cost V 8 bases and J 0 bases; bases outside gene matches: 13. The CDR3 covers 17 residues.

The V call is TRBV9, the J call TRBJ1-1; 7 bases map to TRBD1. The CDR3 is made up of 16 amino acids. The V and J ends lost 0 bases and 4 bases, in that order; junction bases with no gene match: 9. From germline, CDR1 is SGDLS and CDR2 YYNGEE. CDR3 region: CASSVEAGGMGTEAFF. The CDR3 bases are TGTGCCAGCAGCGTAGAGGCAGGGGGTATGGGCACTGAAGCTTTCTTT.

The rearrangement links TRBV21-1 to TRBJ1-5; the table calls TRBD1, which could not be checked here. TRBV21-1 is classified as a pseudogene. This CDR3 region has 16 residues. DNA for the CDR3: TGTGCCAGCAGCGAGTGGACAGGGATTAGCAATCAGCCCCAGCATTTT. It is translated as CASSEWTGISNQPQHF.

The V and J genes are TRBV27 and TRBJ1-2; a possible D gene is TRBD1 (5 bases). CDR1 and CDR2 from the germline V gene are MNHEY and SMNVEV (reference sequence). Trimming took 2 bases from V and 8 from J, leaving 12 bases between them. CDR3 size: 13 residues. The CDR3 region is CASSLGGKEGYTF. The DNA of the CDR3 is TGTGCCAGCAGTTTAGGGGGGAAGGAAGGCTACACCTTC.

The chain carries TRBV19 and TRBJ1-1, with D uncertain. The germline gives CDR1 LNHDA, CDR2 SQIVND (reference sequence). Between the trimmed V and J ends, which lost 5 bases and 3 bases, there was a span of 7 bases. The CDR3 extends over 12 amino acids. The CDR3 reads CASSFGDTEAFF. The DNA of the CDR3 is TGTGCCAGTAGTTTTGGAGACACTGAAGCTTTCTTT.

The J gene is TRBJ2-7, the V gene TRBV12-3 or TRBV12-4, with 7 bases matching TRBD2. Trimming took 7 bases from V and 6 from J; bases not matched to a gene: 6. The CDR3 covers 12 residues. CDR3 sequence (DNA): TGTGCCAGCAAAAGACTAGCTGGCGAGCAGTACTTC. Amino acid sequence: CASKRLAGEQYF.

This clone has a single count. CDR3: CASSQGGGYGYTF. The CDR3 DNA follows: TGCGCCAGCAGCCAGGGGGGAGGCTATGGCTACACCTTC. This chain connects TRBV23-1 to TRBJ1-2; TRBD1 aligns across 7 bases. TRBV23-1 carries the ORF label, with uncertain function. J gave up 4 bases and V 6 bases, and 5 bases lay outside the gene matches. The CDR3 totals 13 residues.

The chain joins TRBV19 to TRBJ2-2; 7 nucleotides match TRBD1. V was pared by 7 bases and J by 2 bases, with 7 bases of the junction left unmatched. CDR3 length equals 15 residues. Germline V gene sequence: CDR1 LNHDA, CDR2 SQIVND (reference sequence). The CDR3 loop is CASIGGQLNTGELFF. The CDR3 nucleotides read TGTGCCAGTATTGGGGGACAGCTTAACACCGGGGAGCTGTTTTTT.

The chain has TRBV3-1 (or the pseudogene TRBV3-2) and TRBJ2-4; perhaps TRBD1 as D (6 bases). The germline V and J ends were trimmed by 5 bases and 1 base, with 18 bases remaining between them. Germline values: CDR1 LGHDT, CDR2 YNNKEL (reference sequence). The CDR3 has 17 amino acids. CDR3 DNA sequence: TGTGCCAGCAGCACCCACCCTTCGAGGGGGGCCAAAAACATTCAGTACTTC. Amino acids: CASSTHPSRGAKNIQYF.

The chain joins TRBV4-1 to TRBJ1-1; D is possibly TRBD1 (5 bases). The length of the CDR3 is 15 residues. CDR1 and CDR2 from the germline V gene are MGHRA and YSYEKL. Deletions cut 3 bases from V and 6 bases from J, with 17 bases between. The CDR3 region has the DNA TGCGCCAGCAGCCATGGCGAGCGGGGGGGGGCTGAAGCTTTCTTT. Amino acids: CASSHGERGGAEAFF.

The chain combines TRBV30 with TRBJ2-3; D not resolved. The CDR3 extends over 11 amino acids. The ends were cut back, 0 bases at V and 6 bases at J, with 4 bases in the middle. From germline, CDR1 is GTSNPN and CDR2 SVGIG (reference sequence). CDR3 loop: CAWSVEDTQYF. Written as DNA, the CDR3 is TGTGCCTGGAGTGTAGAGGATACGCAGTATTTT.

The chain is built from TRBV9 and TRBJ2-7; D may be TRBD1 (6 bases). The CDR3 runs 14 residues. CDR1 is SGDLS and CDR2 is YYNGEE in the germline V gene. V lost 4 bases and J 9 bases, leaving 20 bases between the germline ends. The CDR3 DNA is TGTGCCAGCAGCCCCAAAGGGAACAGGGATGCGCAGTACTTC. The encoded protein is CASSPKGNRDAQYF.

A remark on this clone: No DNA is shown, since the ends of the CDR3 on it are uncertain; the CDR3 is the one TCRdb lists. The rearrangement joins TRBV24-1 to TRBJ1-2; TRBD1, the table's D call, lacks a check against the DNA. The germline CDR1 and CDR2 sequences are KGHDR and SFDVKD. A total of 19 residues make up the CDR3, ends included. The CDR3 is CATSDLQALEKAFGDGYTF.

CDR3 amino acids: CASSLRVPGQGKSYEQYF. The DNA for the CDR3 is TGTGCCAGCAGTTTACGGGTTCCGGGACAGGGGAAATCCTACGAGCAGTACTTC. The V and J genes are TRBV28 and TRBJ2-7; TRBD1 agrees at 10 bases. V lost 2 bases to trimming and J lost 1 base; unmatched junction nucleotides: 11. Germline CDR1 MDHEN, CDR2 SYDVKM. The CDR3 is made up of 18 amino acids.

This chain connects TRBV9 to TRBJ1-5, with D perhaps TRBD1 (5 bases). With 3 bases removed from V and 9 bases from J, the gap between germline ends came to 16 bases. Germline V gives CDR1 SGDLS, CDR2 YYNGEE. This CDR3 contains 14 residues. The chain's CDR3 is CASSGGTGIGPQHF. CDR3 sequence (DNA): TGTGCCAGCAGCGGCGGGACGGGAATCGGGCCCCAGCATTTT.

The chain carries TRBV18 and TRBJ2-6; D possibly corresponds to TRBD2 (5 bases). CDR1 KGHSH and CDR2 LQKENI come from the germline V gene. The germline V and J ends were trimmed by 3 bases and 0 bases, with 12 bases remaining between them. The CDR3 length is 17 residues. The CDR3 DNA sequence: TGTGCCAGCTCACCGAGGGTAGGAGACTCTGGGGCCAACGTCCTGACTTTC. Translated, it gives CASSPRVGDSGANVLTF.

The rearrangement joins TRBV4-2 to TRBJ2-1; tentative D call: TRBD2 (5 bases). V was clipped by 4 bases and J by 5 bases, with 15 bases between them. Germline loops: CDR1 LGHNA, CDR2 YNFKEQ. The CDR3 consists of 15 residues. CDR3 sequence reads: CASSPLAHIDNEQFF. The DNA of the CDR3 is TGTGCCAGCAGCCCCCTAGCCCACATAGACAATGAGCAGTTCTTC.

The chain is built from TRBV30 and TRBJ1-1; maybe TRBD1 (5 bases). Germline CDR1 is GTSNPN and CDR2 is SVGIG (reference sequence). V was shortened by 3 bases and J by 3 bases, with 17 bases between the two germline ends. This CDR3 contains 15 residues. CDR3 loop: CAWSARQYRDTEAFF. The CDR3 DNA follows: TGTGCCTGGAGCGCTAGACAGTACCGCGACACTGAAGCTTTCTTT.

This sequence joins TRBV3-1 (or the pseudogene TRBV3-2) and TRBJ2-5, with TRBD2 matching over 11 bases. From germline, CDR1 is LGHDT and CDR2 YNNKEL (reference sequence). J gave up 4 bases and V 0 bases, and 4 bases lay outside the gene matches. The CDR3 is 16 residues long. The CDR3 nucleotides read TGTGCCAGCAGCCAAGATCTAGGGACTAGCGGAGAGACCCAGTACTTC. It specifies CASSQDLGTSGETQYF.

This clone has only one observation. This rearrangement joins TRBV6-4 to TRBJ1-2; TRBD1 matches at 9 bases. Unmatched junction bases numbered 10, after V lost 3 bases and J lost 5 bases. Germline V gene sequence: CDR1 MRHNA, CDR2 SNTAGT. This CDR3 spans 16 amino acids. CDR3 sequence reads: CASSEVRDREAYGYTF. In nucleotides, the CDR3 is TGTGCCAGCAGTGAGGTGAGGGACAGGGAGGCGTATGGCTACACCTTC.

This sequence joins TRBV3-1 (or the pseudogene TRBV3-2) and TRBJ1-5, with D perhaps matching TRBD1 (6 bases). Germline V lookup: CDR1 LGHDT, CDR2 YNNKEL (reference sequence). V dropped 3 bases and J dropped 4 bases, with 13 bases sitting between them. This CDR3 is 15 amino acids long. The CDR3, as DNA: TGTGCCAGCAGCCAGATAAGTGGACAGAATCAGCCCCAGCATTTT. Translation: CASSQISGQNQPQHF.

The gene calls are TRBV2 and TRBJ1-3; tentatively, D is TRBD1 (6 bases). The CDR3 runs to 12 residues. CDR1 SNHLY and CDR2 FYNNEI come from the germline V gene. Deletions cut 8 bases from V and 11 bases from J, with 16 bases between. CDR3 in amino acids: CASHRDLTPIYF. The CDR3 DNA reads as TGTGCCAGCCACAGGGACCTCACCCCCATATATTTT.

This clone appeared a single time. The chain couples TRBV27 to TRBJ1-2; 8 nucleotides line up with TRBD1. Germline CDR1 and CDR2: MNHEY and SMNVEV (reference sequence). V lost 5 bases to trimming and J lost 3 bases; unmatched junction nucleotides: 5. This CDR3 region has 14 residues. CDR3 DNA: TGTGCCAGCAGTCACAGGGGGGGTTACTATGGCTACACCTTC. This gives the protein CASSHRGGYYGYTF.

The genes are TRBV5-5 and TRBJ1-1, with D uncertain. CDR1 SGHKS and CDR2 YYEKEE come from the germline V gene (reference sequence). The V end lost 1 base, the J end lost 4 bases, and 14 bases lay between the germline ends. This CDR3 spans 15 amino acids. CDR3 coding DNA: TGTGCCAGCAGCTTGCGGCACGAGGGTACCACTGAAGCTTTCTTT. Translation gives CASSLRHEGTTEAFF. Combining the CDR3 with reference TRBV5-5 and TRBJ1-1 gives the whole variable domain DAGVTQSPTHLIKTRGQQVTLRCSPISGHKSVSWYQQVLGQGPQFIFQYYEKEERGRGNFPDRFSARQFPNYSSELNVNALLLGDSALYLCASSLRHEGTTEAFFGQGTRLTVV.

The chain has TRBV27 and TRBJ1-1; 11 bases are shared with TRBD1. The CDR3 consists of 14 residues. Germline V gives CDR1 MNHEY, CDR2 SMNVEV (reference sequence). V trimming: 5 bases; J trimming: 7 bases; junction bases outside the gene matches: 6. The CDR3, as DNA: TGTGCCAGCAGTCCAAGGACAGGGGGCGGTGAAGCTTTCTTT. It specifies CASSPRTGGGEAFF.

With regard to this clone: The same CDR3 also results from other DNA sequences found in this sample. The V gene is TRBV6-5, the J gene TRBJ2-3; perhaps TRBD1 as D (6 bases). The CDR3 extends over 15 amino acids. The germline V and J ends were trimmed by 2 bases and 4 bases, with 13 bases remaining between them. CDR1 and CDR2 (germline): MNHEY, SVGAGI. For the CDR3, the DNA is TGTGCCAGCAGTTACCAGGGGCGAGGGGCAGATACGCAGTATTTT. Protein: CASSYQGRGADTQYF.

J is TRBJ2-3 and V is TRBV28; 8 bases fit TRBD2. The CDR3 length is 16 residues. J lost 1 base, V lost 1 base, and 4 bases had no gene match. From germline, CDR1 is MDHEN and CDR2 SYDVKM. CDR3 loop: CASSLSAAGGTDTQYF. The CDR3 DNA follows: TGTGCCAGCAGTTTATCTGCAGCGGGAGGCACAGATACGCAGTATTTT.

The chain uses TRBV5-5 and TRBJ2-4, with 9 positions matching TRBD1. Per germline, CDR1 SGHKS and CDR2 YYEKEE (reference sequence). The CDR3 length is 18 residues. The V and J ends lost 4 bases and 1 base, in that order; junction bases with no gene match: 12. CDR3 sequence: CASSEPTGGRSAKNIQYF. The CDR3 DNA reads as TGTGCCAGCAGCGAACCTACAGGGGGCCGATCGGCCAAAAACATTCAGTACTTC.

J is TRBJ2-5 and V is TRBV29-1; 9 bases fit TRBD2. The V gene's germline CDR1 is SQVTM and CDR2 ANQGSEA. V dropped 3 bases and J dropped 5; count of bases not matched to a gene: 7. The length of the CDR3 is 14 residues. The CDR3 coding sequence is TGCAGCGTTGAGGCGCGGGGGGGCAGGGAGACCCAGTACTTC. Translated, it gives CSVEARGGRETQYF.

The chain links TRBV7-2 to TRBJ1-2; 9 bases are shared with TRBD1. Looked up from germline, CDR1 is SGHTA and CDR2 is FQGNSA. V lost 5 bases, J lost 8 bases, and 12 bases stayed unmatched. There are 15 residues in the CDR3. The CDR3 DNA reads as TGTGCCAGCAGCATTAGTTCAGCCGGGACAGGGGGCTACACCTTC. This gives the protein CASSISSAGTGGYTF.

The chain joins TRBV5-5 to TRBJ1-1, with TRBD1 matching over 10 bases. Losses at the gene ends were 4 bases for V and 4 bases for J; bases not matched to a gene: 7. This CDR3 region has 15 residues. Germline CDR1 reads SGHKS; CDR2 reads YYEKEE (reference sequence). The CDR3 here is CASSQLGTGVTEAFF. Written as DNA, the CDR3 is TGTGCCAGCAGCCAGCTCGGGACAGGGGTCACTGAAGCTTTCTTT.

The V gene is TRBV5-6, the J gene TRBJ1-6; D is uncertain. V lost 3 bases to trimming and J lost 7 bases, with 8 bases between them. CDR3 size: 13 residues. The germline V gene encodes CDR1 SGHDT and CDR2 YYEEEE. In nucleotides, the CDR3 is TGTGCCAGCAGCTGGCAAACAAATTCACCCCTCCACTTT. Residues: CASSWQTNSPLHF.